One sample yielded the 30 T cell receptor beta chains listed below, sequenced in a study of T cell clones after liver transplantation. Libraries were prepared by immunoSEQ multiplex PCR; TCRdb keeps only in-frame clonotypes and omits some of them. The sample lists around 110,000 clones; over 75% were seen once. The sample here was CD4+ T cells from blood, taken 12 months after liver transplant. The receptors shown here come from a human patient who received a liver transplant. Some T cells may originate from the graft donor.

The CDR3 DNA reads TGTGCCAGCAGCCTGCCCGGGACAGGGGCCTCTGGGGCCAACGTCCTGACTTTC. Amino acids: CASSLPGTGASGANVLTF. The genes are TRBV5-6 and TRBJ2-6; 10 bases are shared with TRBD1. V lost 4 bases, J lost 0 bases, and 7 bases stayed unmatched. Germline V gene lookup returns CDR1 SGHDT and CDR2 YYEEEE. This CDR3 has 18 amino acids.

This chain connects TRBV5-6 to TRBJ1-4; TRBD1 is a possible D gene (5 bases). V was clipped by 4 bases and J by 4 bases, with 14 bases between them. Germline CDR1 and CDR2: SGHDT and YYEEEE. The CDR3 totals 15 residues. The CDR3 region has the DNA TGTGCCAGCAGCCGCGTGGGGGGAAATAATGAAAAACTGTTTTTT. Protein sequence: CASSRVGGNNEKLFF.

The chain has TRBV27 and TRBJ2-1; TRBD2 aligns across 8 bases. V was clipped by 3 bases and J by 7 bases; unmatched bases: 11. Looked up from germline, CDR1 is MNHEY and CDR2 is SMNVEV (reference sequence). This CDR3 spans 16 amino acids. The chain's CDR3 is CASSFTGLGKGNEQFF. The CDR3 nucleotides are TGTGCCAGCAGTTTCACGGGACTAGGGAAAGGAAATGAGCAGTTCTTC.

The chain is built from TRBV7-2 and TRBJ2-5, with TRBD1 matching 10 bases. Unmatched junction bases numbered 8, after V lost 6 bases and J lost 4 bases. Germline CDR1 and CDR2: SGHTA and FQGNSA. The CDR3 runs to 15 residues. CDR3 DNA: TGTGCCAGCAGAGGCTCCGGGACAGGGGTAGAGACCCAGTACTTC. Its translation: CASRGSGTGVETQYF.

The chain carries TRBV5-4 and TRBJ2-3; no clear D. Trimming left V 4 bases short and J 5 bases short, with 17 bases between. The germline V gene has CDR1 SGHNT and CDR2 YYREEE (reference sequence). The CDR3 consists of 15 residues. The CDR3 DNA reads as TGTGCCAGCAGCGGTGCGGACCACCGAGGAGATACGCAGTATTTT. As protein: CASSGADHRGDTQYF.

The chain carries TRBV5-6 and TRBJ2-7; 8 bases fit TRBD2. CDR1 is SGHDT and CDR2 is YYEEEE in the germline V gene. CDR3 length: 15 amino acids. After removal of 0 bases from V and 0 bases from J, the junction contained 2 bases not matched to a gene. The CDR3 loop reads CASSLGTSGSYEQYF. CDR3 nucleotide sequence: TGTGCCAGCAGCTTGGGCACTAGCGGCTCCTACGAGCAGTACTTC.

This chain's CDR3 is CASSLDGLYANEQFF. The CDR3 DNA follows: TGTGCCAGCAGTTTGGACGGATTATACGCAAATGAGCAGTTCTTC. The V gene is TRBV27, the J gene TRBJ2-1; D gene uncertain. Germline CDR1 is MNHEY and CDR2 is SMNVEV (reference sequence). V shed 3 bases and J shed 7 bases, with 16 bases lying between them. The CDR3 is 15 amino acids.

There are a few counts of this clone. The chain links TRBV14 to TRBJ1-4; D not resolved. In germline, CDR1 is SGHDN, CDR2 FVKESK. The CDR3 loop spans 12 amino acids. V shed 4 bases and J shed 11 bases, with 11 bases lying between them. The CDR3 here is CASSLPGSKLFF. CDR3 sequence (DNA): TGTGCCAGCAGCCTACCGGGATCCAAACTGTTTTTT.

This clone was recorded once. The same CDR3 also results from other DNA sequences found in this sample. The J gene is TRBJ1-3, the V gene TRBV6-1, with 7 bases aligning to TRBD1. Unmatched junction bases numbered 1, after V lost 0 bases and J lost 2 bases. Germline CDR1 MNHNS, CDR2 SASEGT. The CDR3 length is 15 residues. In nucleotides, the CDR3 is TGTGCCAGCAGTGAAGCCGGGACAGCTGGAAACACCATATATTTT. Translation: CASSEAGTAGNTIYF.

V and J are TRBV10-1 and TRBJ2-4, with 8 nucleotides matching TRBD1. CDR3 length equals 16 residues. J gave up 2 bases and V 6 bases, and 9 bases lay outside the gene matches. CDR1 WNHNN and CDR2 SYGVQD come from the germline V gene (reference sequence). Written as DNA, the CDR3 is TGCGCCAGCAGGACGGACAGGGAAGATTCCAAAAACATTCAGTACTTC. Residues: CASRTDREDSKNIQYF.

The chain combines TRBV7-9 with TRBJ2-7; 11 bases line up with TRBD1. Germline CDR1 is SEHNR and CDR2 is FQNEAQ (reference sequence). This CDR3 comprises 16 residues. After removal of 4 bases from V and 9 bases from J, the junction contained 14 bases not matched to a gene. The CDR3, as DNA: TGTGCCAGCAGCTCCCAAAGGACAGGGGGCCTACGAAGGCAGTACTTC. Residues: CASSSQRTGGLRRQYF.

The J gene is TRBJ2-5, the V gene TRBV14; unclear D gene. The CDR3 extends over 14 amino acids. CDR1 is SGHDN, CDR2 FVKESK, per germline. V lost 4 bases and J 4 bases, leaving 13 bases between the germline ends. The CDR3 spells CASSPGQILETQYF. DNA for the CDR3: TGTGCCAGCAGCCCCGGGCAAATCCTAGAGACCCAGTACTTC.

The V call is TRBV27, the J call TRBJ2-1, with D possibly TRBD2 on 6 matching bases. Germline lookup yields CDR1 MNHEY and CDR2 SMNVEV (reference sequence). The length of the CDR3 is 15 residues. Trimming shortened V by 7 bases and J by 1 base, and 14 bases separated the two germline ends. CDR3 sequence (DNA): TGTGCCAGCAAGGGTGGAGGAGGGTCCTACAATGAGCAGTTCTTC. Translating it yields CASKGGGGSYNEQFF.

The rearrangement links TRBV9 to TRBJ1-1; no clear D gene. V dropped 0 bases and J dropped 5 bases, with 11 bases sitting between them. Germline lookup yields CDR1 SGDLS and CDR2 YYNGEE. The CDR3 totals 14 residues. For the CDR3, the DNA is TGTGCCAGCAGCGTAGCTGGGGAGGCGACTGAAGCTTTCTTT. Amino acids: CASSVAGEATEAFF.

This chain connects TRBV11-1 to TRBJ2-5; 8 nucleotides line up with TRBD1. This CDR3 comprises 17 residues. The germline V gene has CDR1 SGHAT and CDR2 FQDESV (reference sequence). V trimming: 1 base; J trimming: 4 bases; junction bases outside the gene matches: 11. CDR3 bases: TGTGCCAGCAGCTTAGAAGCAGGGGGCATAATCCCAGAGACCCAGTACTTC. The encoded protein is CASSLEAGGIIPETQYF.

The J gene is TRBJ2-5, the V gene TRBV6-5; 11 bases map to TRBD2. CDR1 is MNHEY, CDR2 SVGAGI, per germline. Trimming cost V 6 bases and J 9 bases; bases outside gene matches: 12. The CDR3 sequence is 15 residues long. CDR3 protein: CASSLAGGPRLSQYF. Here the CDR3 DNA reads TGTGCCAGCAGCTTAGCGGGAGGGCCTCGGTTGTCCCAGTACTTC.

The chain carries TRBV9 and TRBJ2-1; D unclear. There are 15 residues in the CDR3. CDR1 is SGDLS and CDR2 is YYNGEE in the germline V gene. V was clipped by 6 bases and J by 8 bases, with 21 bases between them. The CDR3 is CASTEQTGAIDEQFF. CDR3 nucleotide sequence: TGTGCCAGCACCGAACAGACCGGAGCGATCGATGAGCAGTTCTTC.

The rearrangement links TRBV19 to TRBJ2-7; 8 bases line up with TRBD2. J lost 2 bases, V lost 5 bases, and 8 bases had no gene match. CDR1 and CDR2 from the germline V gene are LNHDA and SQIVND (reference sequence). CDR3 length: 15 residues. CDR3 DNA sequence: TGTGCCAGTAGTCGGGGGGGGCGAGGGGCCTACGAGCAGTACTTC. It encodes CASSRGGRGAYEQYF.

The chain combines TRBV2 with TRBJ1-5; unclear D gene. V dropped 1 base and J dropped 1 base, with 8 bases sitting between them. Germline V gene lookup returns CDR1 SNHLY and CDR2 FYNNEI. The CDR3 extends over 15 amino acids. The chain's CDR3 is CASSEGRSSNQPQHF. DNA of the CDR3: TGTGCCAGCAGTGAAGGCAGGTCGAGCAATCAGCCCCAGCATTTT.

This chain connects TRBV6-5 to TRBJ1-3, with D possibly being TRBD1 (6 bases). V was pared by 4 bases and J by 0 bases, with 13 bases between. CDR1 MNHEY and CDR2 SVGAGI come from the germline V gene. CDR3 length: 16 amino acids. The CDR3 DNA reads as TGTGCCAGCAGTTTAGGGGGAACTGCCTCTGGAAACACCATATATTTT. It is translated as CASSLGGTASGNTIYF.

This chain uses TRBV5-6 with TRBJ2-7, with 7 bases identical to TRBD2. This CDR3 is 15 amino acids long. CDR1 SGHDT and CDR2 YYEEEE come from the germline V gene. J gave up 0 bases and V 0 bases, and 3 bases lay outside the gene matches. The CDR3 reads CASSLGQRGSYEQYF. The CDR3, as DNA: TGTGCCAGCAGCTTGGGGCAGCGGGGCTCCTACGAGCAGTACTTC.

The CDR3, as DNA: TGTGCCAGCAGCTTTGCCGGGACTAGCGAGAACAATGAGCAGTTCTTC. It specifies CASSFAGTSENNEQFF. The gene calls are TRBV11-3 and TRBJ2-1; the match to TRBD2 covers 10 bases. Germline V gene sequence: CDR1 SGHNT, CDR2 YENEEA. Losses at the gene ends were 3 bases for V and 5 bases for J; bases not matched to a gene: 7. The CDR3 length is 16 residues.

The chain joins TRBV7-6 to TRBJ1-5; the match to TRBD1 covers 9 bases. The junction had 9 bases not matched to a gene; V was cut back by 0 bases and J by 0 bases. In germline, CDR1 is SGHVS, CDR2 FNYEAQ. This CDR3 comprises 19 residues. For the CDR3, the DNA is TGTGCCAGCAGCTTAGCGTCCGGGACAGGGTCCCTTAGCAATCAGCCCCAGCATTTT. Amino acid sequence: CASSLASGTGSLSNQPQHF.

The CDR3 coding sequence is TGTGCCAGCAGTGCCCCGGGGGGGCAAGGATACACTGAAGCTTTCTTT. This sequence encodes CASSAPGGQGYTEAFF. The rearrangement links TRBV6-1 to TRBJ1-1; D possibly corresponds to TRBD1 (6 bases). The CDR3 sequence is 16 residues long. Trimming left V 4 bases short and J 3 bases short, with 18 bases between. Germline lookup yields CDR1 MNHNS and CDR2 SASEGT.

V usage is TRBV5-4 and J usage is TRBJ2-1; D is tentatively TRBD1 or TRBD2 (5 bases each). V lost 2 bases and J lost 8, with 11 bases in between. The germline gives CDR1 SGHNT, CDR2 YYREEE (reference sequence). CDR3 length: 13 amino acids. CDR3 in amino acids: CASSFTLGDEQFF. The CDR3 DNA reads as TGTGCCAGCAGCTTTACCCTGGGGGATGAGCAGTTCTTC. The full variable domain, in which reference TRBV5-4 and TRBJ2-1 provide the parts outside the CDR3, is ETGVTQSPTHLIKTRGQQVTLRCSSQSGHNTVSWYQQALGQGPQFIFQYYREEENGRGNFPPRFSGLQFPNYSSELNVNALELDDSALYLCASSFTLGDEQFFGPGTRLTVL.

The chain links TRBV6-5 to TRBJ2-1; D remains ambiguous. The germline gives CDR1 MNHEY, CDR2 SVGAGI. This CDR3 is built from 10 residues. Between the trimmed V and J ends, which lost 0 bases and 16 bases, there was a span of 7 bases. CDR3 sequence: CASSYSVYFF. The CDR3 nucleotides are TGTGCCAGCAGTTACTCAGTCTATTTCTTC.

The genes are TRBV10-1 and TRBJ2-7; TRBD1 or TRBD2 may be the D gene (5 bases each). Trimming took off 3 bases at V and 1 base at J, with 13 bases between the two ends. The length of the CDR3 is 15 residues. Germline CDR1 WNHNN, CDR2 SYGVQD (reference sequence). The CDR3 region has the DNA TGCGCCAGCAGTGACCCCGGGACGGGGTCCTACGAGCAGTACTTC. Its translation: CASSDPGTGSYEQYF.

V gene TRBV7-2 combines with J gene TRBJ1-5; D perhaps matches TRBD1 (5 bases). CDR3 length: 15 amino acids. Germline V gene sequence: CDR1 SGHTA, CDR2 FQGNSA. Deletions cut 4 bases from V and 2 bases from J, with 12 bases between. CDR3 in DNA: TGTGCCAGCAGCTCTCTTGGAGGGGGCAATCAGCCCCAGCATTTT. Translating gives CASSSLGGGNQPQHF.

CDR3 DNA sequence: TGCGCCAGCAGCTTGGATGGGACAGGGATGATTCCCTACGAGCAGTACTTC. This codes for CASSLDGTGMIPYEQYF. This rearrangement joins TRBV5-1 to TRBJ2-7, with 9 positions matching TRBD1. The CDR3 covers 17 residues. The ends lost 0 bases at V and 2 bases at J; junction bases unmatched: 9. Germline lookup yields CDR1 SGHRS and CDR2 YFSETQ.

The V gene is TRBV30, the J gene TRBJ2-1; TRBD2 aligns across 13 bases. After removal of 3 bases from V and 9 bases from J, the junction contained 11 bases not matched to a gene. This CDR3 comprises 16 residues. Germline CDR1 and CDR2: GTSNPN and SVGIG (reference sequence). DNA of the CDR3: TGTGCCTGGAGCGCAACCGGGACTAGCGGGACGGGTGAGCAGTTCTTC. This sequence encodes CAWSATGTSGTGEQFF.